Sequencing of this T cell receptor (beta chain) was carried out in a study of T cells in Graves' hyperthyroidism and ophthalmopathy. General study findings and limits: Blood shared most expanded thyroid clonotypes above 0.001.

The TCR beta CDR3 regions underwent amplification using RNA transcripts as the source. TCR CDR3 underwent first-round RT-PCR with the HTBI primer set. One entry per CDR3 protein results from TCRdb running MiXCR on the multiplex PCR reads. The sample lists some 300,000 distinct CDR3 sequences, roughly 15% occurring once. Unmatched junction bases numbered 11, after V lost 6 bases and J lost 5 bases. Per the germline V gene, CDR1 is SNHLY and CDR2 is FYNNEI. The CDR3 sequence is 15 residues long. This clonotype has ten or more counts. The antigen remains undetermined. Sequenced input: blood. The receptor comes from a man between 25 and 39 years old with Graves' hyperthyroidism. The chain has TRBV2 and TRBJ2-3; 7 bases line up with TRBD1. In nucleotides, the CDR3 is TGTGCCAGCAGGGCCCCGGGACAGATAAAAGATACGCAGTATTTT. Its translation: CASRAPGQIKDTQYF.